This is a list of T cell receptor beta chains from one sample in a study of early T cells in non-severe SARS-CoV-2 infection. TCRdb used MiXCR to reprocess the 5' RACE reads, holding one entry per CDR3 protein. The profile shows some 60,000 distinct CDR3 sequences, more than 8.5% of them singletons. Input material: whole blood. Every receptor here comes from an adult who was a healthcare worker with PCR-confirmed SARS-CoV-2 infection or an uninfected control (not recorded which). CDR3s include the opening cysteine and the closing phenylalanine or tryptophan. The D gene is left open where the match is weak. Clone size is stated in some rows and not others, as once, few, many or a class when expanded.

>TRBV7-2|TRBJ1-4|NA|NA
TGTGCCAGCAGCTTATCTGGGGGTTCATTGGAAAAACTGTTTTTT
CASSLSGGSLEKLFF
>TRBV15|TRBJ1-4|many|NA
TGTGCCACCAGCAGAGCCGGGGGTGTAGGTGAAAAACTGTTTTTT
CATSRAGGVGEKLFF
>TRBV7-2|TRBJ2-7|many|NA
TGTGCCAGCAGCCCACTAGTAAACGAGCAGTACTTC
CASSPLVNEQYF
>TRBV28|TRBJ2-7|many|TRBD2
TGTGCCAGCAGTTTTGTGCCCCAGCGGGGGAGCTCCTACGAGCAGTACTTC
CASSFVPQRGSSYEQYF
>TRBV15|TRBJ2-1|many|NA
TGTGCCACCAGCAGAGATCCCCCAGGGAACTACAATGAGCAGTTCTTC
CATSRDPPGNYNEQFF
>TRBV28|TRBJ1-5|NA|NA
TGTGCCAGCAGTTGGGCCGGAGCGAGTCAGCCCCAGCATTTT
CASSWAGASQPQHF
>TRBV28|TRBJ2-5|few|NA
TGTGCCAGCAGTTTGGGGGACCTCAGGGTGGTTCTAAGCCAAGAGACCCAGTACTTC
CASSLGDLRVVLSQETQYF
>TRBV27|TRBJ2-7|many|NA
TGTGCCAGCAGACAGGTTTTGGGGGAGCAGTACTTC
CASRQVLGEQYF
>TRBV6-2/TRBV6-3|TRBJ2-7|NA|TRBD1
TGTGCCAGCAGCCAGGGACAGGGTACCTACGAGCAGTACTTC
CASSQGQGTYEQYF
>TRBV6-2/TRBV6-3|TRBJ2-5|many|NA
TGTGCCAGCAGTTCCAACCGGGAGACCCAGTACTTC
CASSSNRETQYF
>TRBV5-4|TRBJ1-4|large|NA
TGTGCCAGCAGCTTGGAACCAACTAATGAAAAACTGTTTTTT
CASSLEPTNEKLFF
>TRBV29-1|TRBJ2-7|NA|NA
TGCAGCGTTGCGCTAGCTGCTTCCTACGAGCAGTACTTC
CSVALAASYEQYF
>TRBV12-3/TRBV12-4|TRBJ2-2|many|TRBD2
TGTGCCAGCAGTTTATTCCCGCGGACAGGAGCTACTAGCGGGAGGGTTGGCGGGGAGCTGTTTTTT
CASSLFPRTGATSGRVGGELFF
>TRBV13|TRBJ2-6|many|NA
TGTGCCAGCAGCTTCAGAGTGACAGATGGGGCCAACGTCCTGACTTTC
CASSFRVTDGANVLTF
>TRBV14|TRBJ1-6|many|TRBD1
TGTGCCAGCAGCCAATCTCTGGGACAGAACCGATTCTCCCTTCCACCCCTCCACTTT
CASSQSLGQNRFSLPPLHF
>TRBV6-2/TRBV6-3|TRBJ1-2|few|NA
TGTGCCAGCAGGTATCCGGGCTTCTATGGCTACACCTTC
CASRYPGFYGYTF
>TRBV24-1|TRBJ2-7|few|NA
TGTGCCACCAGTGATTATCCTCCGGCGGACGAGCAGTACTTC
CATSDYPPADEQYF
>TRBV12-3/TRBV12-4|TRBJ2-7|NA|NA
TGTGCCAGCAGTTTTGGGGCTTGGGAGCAGTACTTC
CASSFGAWEQYF
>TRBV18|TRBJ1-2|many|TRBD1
TGTGCCAGCTCACCAGGGCAGGGGGATCTCTATGGCTACACCTTC
CASSPGQGDLYGYTF
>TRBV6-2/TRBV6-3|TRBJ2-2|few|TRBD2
TGTGCCAGCAGTTACCGGACTAGCGGGAGGGCCCGCACCGGGGAGCTGTTTTTT
CASSYRTSGRARTGELFF
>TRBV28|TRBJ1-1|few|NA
TGTGCCAGCAGGCCTGCCGGGACATCAGGAGGGATGAACACTGAAGCTTTCTTT
CASRPAGTSGGMNTEAFF
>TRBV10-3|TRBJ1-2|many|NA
TGTGCCATCAGTGAGTCCCGGGGTTTGAGCTATGGCTACACCTTC
CAISESRGLSYGYTF
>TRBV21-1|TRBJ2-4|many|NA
TGTGCCAGCAGTTCGACGGGGGCAGCCATTCCCTTAGCCAAAAACATTCAGTACTTC
CASSSTGAAIPLAKNIQYF
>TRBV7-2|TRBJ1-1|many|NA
TGTGCCAGCATGAGAGACCTGAACACTGAAGCTTTCTTT
CASMRDLNTEAFF
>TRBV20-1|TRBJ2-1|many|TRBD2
TGCAGTGCAGCGGGAGTAGCTTACAATGAGCAGTTCTTC
CSAAGVAYNEQFF
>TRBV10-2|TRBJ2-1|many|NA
TGCGCCAGCAGGGAGAGAGGGTCGCGCAATGAGCAGTTCTTC
CASRERGSRNEQFF
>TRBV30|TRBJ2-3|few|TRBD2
TGTGCCTGGAGTGTACGGCGGACTAGCGGGAGGGCCGATTCAGATACGCAGTATTTT
CAWSVRRTSGRADSDTQYF
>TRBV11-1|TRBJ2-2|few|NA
TGTGCCAGCAGCTTGATTCAGGGGTCCGGGGAGCTGTTTTTT
CASSLIQGSGELFF
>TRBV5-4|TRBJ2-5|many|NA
TGTGCCAGCAGCTTACGATACCAAGAGACCCAGTACTTC
CASSLRYQETQYF
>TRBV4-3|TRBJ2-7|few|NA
TGCGCCAGCAGCCCAGGGGACGGGTCGGGGGAGCAGTACTTC
CASSPGDGSGEQYF